The table lists the clone carrying this T cell receptor (beta chain) with a few counts. CDR3 length: 17 amino acids. Per the germline V gene, CDR1 is SGDLS and CDR2 is YYNGEE. V shed 0 bases, J shed 9 bases, and the junction held 12 bases outside the gene matches. This entry belongs to a study of blood T cell repertoires in COVID-19. Study context: There were acute and convalescent COVID-19 samples, and they came from the United States, Italy and Spain. Sample material is recorded as cDNA or gDNA derived from T cells, B-cell-depleted T cells, or PBMCs.

This table comes from immunoSEQ multiplex PCR, and its TCRdb copy is limited to in-frame clones, with some not included. In the table there are about 210,000 clones, around 84% of which are singletons. The V and J genes are TRBV9 and TRBJ1-6; 7 bases are shared with TRBD1. Specimen: peripheral blood. The receptor was isolated from a human donor in a cohort sampled during active COVID-19. CDR3: CASSVGSGGGHGSPLHF. The CDR3 DNA sequence: TGTGCCAGCAGCGTAGGGTCAGGGGGTGGACATGGTTCACCCCTCCACTTT.